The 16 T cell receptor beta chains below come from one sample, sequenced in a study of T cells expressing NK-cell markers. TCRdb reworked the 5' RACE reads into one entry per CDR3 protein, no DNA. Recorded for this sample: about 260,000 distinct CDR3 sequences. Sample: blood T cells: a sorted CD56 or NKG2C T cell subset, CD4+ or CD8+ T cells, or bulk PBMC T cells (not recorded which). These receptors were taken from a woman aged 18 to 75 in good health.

The CDR3 region is CASSQARLASYEQYF. The chain carries TRBV3-1 and TRBJ2-7. Germline CDR1 and CDR2: LGHDT and YNNKEL (reference sequence). The CDR3 runs to 15 residues.

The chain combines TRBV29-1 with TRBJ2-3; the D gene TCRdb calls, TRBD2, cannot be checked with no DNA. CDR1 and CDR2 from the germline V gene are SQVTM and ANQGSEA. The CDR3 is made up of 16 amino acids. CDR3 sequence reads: CSVEDSGGRAPDTQYF.

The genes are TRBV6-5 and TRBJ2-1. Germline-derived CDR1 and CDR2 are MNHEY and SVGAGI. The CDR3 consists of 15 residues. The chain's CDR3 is CASSWGTIQYNEQFF.

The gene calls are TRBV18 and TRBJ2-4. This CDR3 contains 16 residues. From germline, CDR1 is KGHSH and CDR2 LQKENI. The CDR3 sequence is CASSPSGELAKNIQYF. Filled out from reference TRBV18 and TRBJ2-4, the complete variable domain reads NAGVMQNPRHLVRRRGQEARLRCSPMKGHSHVYWYRQLPEEGLKFMVYLQKENIIDESGMPKERFSAEFPKEGPSILRIQQVVRGDSAAYFCASSPSGELAKNIQYFGAGTRLSVL.

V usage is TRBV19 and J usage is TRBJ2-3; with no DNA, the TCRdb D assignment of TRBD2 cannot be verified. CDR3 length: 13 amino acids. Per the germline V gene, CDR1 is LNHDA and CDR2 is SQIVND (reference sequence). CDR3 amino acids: CASSMGLSDTQYF.

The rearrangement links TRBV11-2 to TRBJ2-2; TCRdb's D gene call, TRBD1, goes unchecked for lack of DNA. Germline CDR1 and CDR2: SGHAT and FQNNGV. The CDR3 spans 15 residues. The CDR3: CASSLDGGYTGELFF.

The CDR3 is CASSLLAKRHYGYTF. The chain carries TRBV5-6 and TRBJ1-2. The CDR3 runs 15 residues. Germline V gene data show CDR1 as SGHDT and CDR2 as YYEEEE. Together with reference TRBV5-6 and TRBJ1-2, the CDR3 gives the full variable domain: DAGVTQSPTHLIKTRGQQVTLRCSPKSGHDTVSWYQQALGQGPQFIFQYYEEEERQRGNFPDRFSGHQFPNYSSELNVNALLLGDSALYLCASSLLAKRHYGYTFGSGTRLTVV.

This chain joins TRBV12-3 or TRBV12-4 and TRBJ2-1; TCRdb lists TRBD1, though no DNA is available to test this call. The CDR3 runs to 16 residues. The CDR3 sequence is CASSLQGAIGYNEQFF.

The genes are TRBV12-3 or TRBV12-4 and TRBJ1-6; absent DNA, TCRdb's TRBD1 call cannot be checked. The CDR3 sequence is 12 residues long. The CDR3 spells CASTRGHSPLHF.

The CDR3 here is CASSRDRAAFF. V and J are TRBV7-9 and TRBJ1-1; TCRdb returns TRBD1, unconfirmable since there is no DNA. The V gene's germline CDR1 is SEHNR and CDR2 FQNEAQ (reference sequence). The CDR3 runs to 11 residues.

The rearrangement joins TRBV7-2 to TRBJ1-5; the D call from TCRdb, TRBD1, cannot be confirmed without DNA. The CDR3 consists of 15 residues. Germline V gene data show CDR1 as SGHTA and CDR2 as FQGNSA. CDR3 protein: CASSPPRDSHQPQHF.

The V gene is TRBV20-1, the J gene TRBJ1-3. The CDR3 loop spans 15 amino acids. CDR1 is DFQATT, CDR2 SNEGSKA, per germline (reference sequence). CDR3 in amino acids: CSATGTRGTGNTIYF.

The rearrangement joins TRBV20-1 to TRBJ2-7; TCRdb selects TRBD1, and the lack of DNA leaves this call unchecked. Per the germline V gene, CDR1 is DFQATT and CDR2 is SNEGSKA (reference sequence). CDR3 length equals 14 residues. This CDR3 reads CSAGGAGGAYEQYF.

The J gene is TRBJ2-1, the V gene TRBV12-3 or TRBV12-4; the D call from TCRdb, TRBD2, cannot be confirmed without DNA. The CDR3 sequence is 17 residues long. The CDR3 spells CASSPGLQLRPGNEQFF.

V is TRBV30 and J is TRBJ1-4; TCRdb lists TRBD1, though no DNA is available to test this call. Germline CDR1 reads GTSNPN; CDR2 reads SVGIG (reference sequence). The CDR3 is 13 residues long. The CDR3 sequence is CAWSGGAVEKLFF.

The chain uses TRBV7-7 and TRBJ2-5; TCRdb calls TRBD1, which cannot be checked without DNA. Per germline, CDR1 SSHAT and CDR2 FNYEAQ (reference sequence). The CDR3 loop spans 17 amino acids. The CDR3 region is CASSLGGTGSTRETQYF.